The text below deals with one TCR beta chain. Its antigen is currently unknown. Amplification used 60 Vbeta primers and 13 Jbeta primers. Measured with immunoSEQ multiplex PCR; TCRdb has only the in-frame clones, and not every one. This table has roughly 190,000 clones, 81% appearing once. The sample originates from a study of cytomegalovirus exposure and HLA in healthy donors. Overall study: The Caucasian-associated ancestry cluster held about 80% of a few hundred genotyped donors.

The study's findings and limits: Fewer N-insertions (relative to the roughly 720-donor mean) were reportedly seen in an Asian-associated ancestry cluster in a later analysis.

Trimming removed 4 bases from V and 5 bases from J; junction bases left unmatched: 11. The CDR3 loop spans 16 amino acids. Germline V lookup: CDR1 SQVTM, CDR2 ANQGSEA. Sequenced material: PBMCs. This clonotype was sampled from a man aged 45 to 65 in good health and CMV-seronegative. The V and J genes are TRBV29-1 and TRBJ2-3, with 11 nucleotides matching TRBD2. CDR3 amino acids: CSVARLAGGRIDTQYF. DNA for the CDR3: TGCAGCGTTGCCCGGCTAGCGGGGGGCCGAATAGATACGCAGTATTTT.